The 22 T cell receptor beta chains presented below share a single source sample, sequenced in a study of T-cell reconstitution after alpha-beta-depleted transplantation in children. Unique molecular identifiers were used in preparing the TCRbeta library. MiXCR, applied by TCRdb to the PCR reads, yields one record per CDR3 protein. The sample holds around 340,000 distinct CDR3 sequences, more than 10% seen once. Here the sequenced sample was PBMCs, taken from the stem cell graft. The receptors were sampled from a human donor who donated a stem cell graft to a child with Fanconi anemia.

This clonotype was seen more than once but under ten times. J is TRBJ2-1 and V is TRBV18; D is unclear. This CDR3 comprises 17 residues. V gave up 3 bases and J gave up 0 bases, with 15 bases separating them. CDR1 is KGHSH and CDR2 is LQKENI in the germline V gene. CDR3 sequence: CASSPSTPASSYNEQFF. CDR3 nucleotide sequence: TGTGCCAGCTCACCTTCTACTCCGGCCAGCTCCTACAATGAGCAGTTCTTC.

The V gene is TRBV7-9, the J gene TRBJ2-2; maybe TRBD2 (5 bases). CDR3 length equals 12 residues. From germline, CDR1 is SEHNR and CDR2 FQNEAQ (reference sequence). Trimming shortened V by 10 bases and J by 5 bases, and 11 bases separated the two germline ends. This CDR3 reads CATKGGTGELFF. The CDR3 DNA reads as TGTGCCACAAAGGGCGGGACCGGGGAGCTGTTTTTT.

The CDR3 protein is CASSSQATNSPLHF. DNA of the CDR3: TGTGCCAGCAGCTCCCAGGCTACCAATTCACCCCTCCACTTT. This chain uses TRBV5-6 with TRBJ1-6; D unclear. Germline V gene data show CDR1 as SGHDT and CDR2 as YYEEEE. The CDR3 is 14 residues long. Trimming pared 3 bases from V and 7 bases from J, leaving 11 bases between.

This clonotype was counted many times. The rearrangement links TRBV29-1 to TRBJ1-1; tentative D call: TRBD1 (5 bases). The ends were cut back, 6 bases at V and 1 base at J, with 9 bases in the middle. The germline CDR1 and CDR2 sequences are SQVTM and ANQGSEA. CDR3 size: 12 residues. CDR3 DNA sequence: TGCAGCGTCGGGGCGGGGAACACTGAAGCTTTCTTT. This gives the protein CSVGAGNTEAFF. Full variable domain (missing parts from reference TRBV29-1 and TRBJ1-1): SAVISQKPSRDICQRGTSLTIQCQVDSQVTMMFWYRQQPGQSLTLIATANQGSEATYESGFVIDKFPISRPNLTFSTLTVSNMSPEDSSIYLCSVGAGNTEAFFGQGTRLTVV.

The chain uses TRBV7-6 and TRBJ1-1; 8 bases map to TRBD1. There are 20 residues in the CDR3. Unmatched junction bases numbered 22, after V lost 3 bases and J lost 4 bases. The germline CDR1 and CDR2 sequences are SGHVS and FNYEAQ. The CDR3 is CASSFASGTGQADWGTEAFF. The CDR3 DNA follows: TGTGCCAGCAGCTTTGCTAGTGGGACGGGACAGGCTGACTGGGGCACTGAAGCTTTCTTT.

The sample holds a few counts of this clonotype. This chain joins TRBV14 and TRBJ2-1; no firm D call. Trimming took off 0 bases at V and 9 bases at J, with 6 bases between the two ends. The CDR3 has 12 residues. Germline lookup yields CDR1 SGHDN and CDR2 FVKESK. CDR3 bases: TGTGCCAGCAGCCAAGATCGGAGTGAGCAGTTCTTC. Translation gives CASSQDRSEQFF.

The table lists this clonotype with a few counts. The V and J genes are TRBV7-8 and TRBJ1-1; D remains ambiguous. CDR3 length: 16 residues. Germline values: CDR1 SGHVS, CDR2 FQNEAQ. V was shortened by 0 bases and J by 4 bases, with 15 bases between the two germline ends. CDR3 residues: CASSLALSRPSTEAFF. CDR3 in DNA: TGTGCCAGCAGCTTAGCCCTATCACGTCCCAGCACTGAAGCTTTCTTT.

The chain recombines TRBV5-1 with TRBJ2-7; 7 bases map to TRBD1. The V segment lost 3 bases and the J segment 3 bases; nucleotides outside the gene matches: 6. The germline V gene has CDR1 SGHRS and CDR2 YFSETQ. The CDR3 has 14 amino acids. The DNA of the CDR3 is TGCGCCAGCAGCTACTACAGGGGCAGCTACGAGCAGTACTTC. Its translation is CASSYYRGSYEQYF.

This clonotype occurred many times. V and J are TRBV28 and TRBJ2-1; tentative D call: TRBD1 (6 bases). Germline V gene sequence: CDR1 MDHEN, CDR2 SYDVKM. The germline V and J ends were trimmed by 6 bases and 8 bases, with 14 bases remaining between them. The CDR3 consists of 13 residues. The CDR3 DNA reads TGTGCCAGCAGGAGGCCGCCAGGGGATGAGCAGTTCTTC. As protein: CASRRPPGDEQFF.

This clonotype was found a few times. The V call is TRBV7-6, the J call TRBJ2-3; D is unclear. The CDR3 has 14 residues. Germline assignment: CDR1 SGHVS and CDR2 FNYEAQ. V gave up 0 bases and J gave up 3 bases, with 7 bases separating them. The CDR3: CASSLALYTDTQYF. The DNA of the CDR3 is TGTGCCAGCAGCTTAGCGCTTTATACAGATACGCAGTATTTT.

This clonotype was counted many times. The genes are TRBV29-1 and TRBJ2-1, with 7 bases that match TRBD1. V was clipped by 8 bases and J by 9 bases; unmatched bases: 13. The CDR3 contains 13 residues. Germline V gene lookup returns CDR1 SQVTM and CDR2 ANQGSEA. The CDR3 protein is CSYGQEPDGEQFF. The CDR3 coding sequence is TGCAGCTATGGACAGGAGCCAGATGGTGAGCAGTTCTTC.

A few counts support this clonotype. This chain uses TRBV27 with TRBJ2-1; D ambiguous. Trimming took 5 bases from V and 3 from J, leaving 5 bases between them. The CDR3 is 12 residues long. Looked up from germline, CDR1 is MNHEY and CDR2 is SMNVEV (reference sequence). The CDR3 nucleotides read TGTGCCAGCAGTAGGAACTACAATGAGCAGTTCTTC. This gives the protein CASSRNYNEQFF.

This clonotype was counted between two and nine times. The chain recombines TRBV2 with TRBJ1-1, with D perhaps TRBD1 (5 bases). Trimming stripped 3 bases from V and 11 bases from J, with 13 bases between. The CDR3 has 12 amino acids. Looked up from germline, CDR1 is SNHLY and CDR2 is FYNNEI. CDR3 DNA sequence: TGTGCCAGCAGTGAGAGGGACTGGGGGGCTTTCTTT. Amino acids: CASSERDWGAFF.

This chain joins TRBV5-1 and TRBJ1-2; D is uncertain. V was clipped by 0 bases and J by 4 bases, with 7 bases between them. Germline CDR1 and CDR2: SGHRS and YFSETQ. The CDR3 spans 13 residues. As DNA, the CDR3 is TGCGCCAGCAGCTTGGACCCCTTCTATGGCTACACCTTC. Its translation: CASSLDPFYGYTF.

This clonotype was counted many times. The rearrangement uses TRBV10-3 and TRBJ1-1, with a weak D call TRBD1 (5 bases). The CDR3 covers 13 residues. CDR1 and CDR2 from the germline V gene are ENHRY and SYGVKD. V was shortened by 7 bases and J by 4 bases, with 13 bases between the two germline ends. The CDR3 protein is CAITRDRATEAFF. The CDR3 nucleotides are TGTGCCATCACCCGAGACAGAGCCACTGAAGCTTTCTTT.

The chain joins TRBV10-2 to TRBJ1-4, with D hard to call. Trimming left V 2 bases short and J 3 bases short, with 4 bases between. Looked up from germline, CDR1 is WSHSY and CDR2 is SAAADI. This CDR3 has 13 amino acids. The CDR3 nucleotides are TGCGCCAGCAGTGAGGTTGCTAATGAAAAACTGTTTTTT. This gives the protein CASSEVANEKLFF.

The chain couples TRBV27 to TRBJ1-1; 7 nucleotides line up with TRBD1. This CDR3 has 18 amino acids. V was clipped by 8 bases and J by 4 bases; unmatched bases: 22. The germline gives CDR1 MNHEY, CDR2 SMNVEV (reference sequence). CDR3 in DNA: TGTGCCAGCTCATTATGGGGGGGATCCAGGGGGGAGGGCACTGAAGCTTTCTTT. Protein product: CASSLWGGSRGEGTEAFF.

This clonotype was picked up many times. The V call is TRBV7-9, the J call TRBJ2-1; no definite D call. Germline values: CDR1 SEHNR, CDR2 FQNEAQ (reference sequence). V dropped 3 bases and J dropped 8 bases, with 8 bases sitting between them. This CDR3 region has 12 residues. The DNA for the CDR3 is TGTGCCAGCAGCTTCGACGGAGATGAGCAGTTCTTC. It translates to CASSFDGDEQFF.

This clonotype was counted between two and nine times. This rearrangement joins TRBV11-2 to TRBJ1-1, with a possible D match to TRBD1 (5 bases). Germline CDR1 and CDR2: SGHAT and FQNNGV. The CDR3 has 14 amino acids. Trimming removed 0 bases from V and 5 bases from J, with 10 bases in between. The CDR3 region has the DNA TGTGCCAGCAGCTTAGAGGGGACGGTTACTGAAGCTTTCTTT. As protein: CASSLEGTVTEAFF.

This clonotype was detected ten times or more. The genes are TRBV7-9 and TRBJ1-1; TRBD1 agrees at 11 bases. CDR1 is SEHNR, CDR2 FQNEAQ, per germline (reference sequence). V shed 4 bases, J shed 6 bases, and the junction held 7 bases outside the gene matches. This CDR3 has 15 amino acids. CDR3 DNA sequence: TGTGCCAGCAGCTCACGGTCGGGACAGGGGGCTGAAGCTTTCTTT. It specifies CASSSRSGQGAEAFF.

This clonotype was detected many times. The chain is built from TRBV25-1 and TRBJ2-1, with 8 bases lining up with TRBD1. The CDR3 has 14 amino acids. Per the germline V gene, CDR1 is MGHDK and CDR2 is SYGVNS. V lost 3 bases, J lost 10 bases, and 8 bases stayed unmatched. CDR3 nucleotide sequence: TGTGCCAGCAGTGACAGGGGGCGCCGGGGGGAGCAGTTCTTC. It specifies CASSDRGRRGEQFF.

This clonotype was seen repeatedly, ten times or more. The CDR3 here is CSASSLRDYNEQFF. The CDR3 coding sequence is TGCAGTGCTAGCTCCCTTCGAGATTACAATGAGCAGTTCTTC. V and J are TRBV20-1 and TRBJ2-1; D is undetermined. The CDR3 runs to 14 residues. Per the germline V gene, CDR1 is DFQATT and CDR2 is SNEGSKA (reference sequence). The ends were cut back, 3 bases at V and 4 bases at J, with 13 bases in the middle.